A single sample gave rise to the 19 T cell receptor beta chains below, sequenced in a study of blood T cell repertoires in COVID-19. Sequencing used immunoSEQ multiplex PCR; TCRdb keeps in-frame clones, though not all of them. The table includes 200,000 to 250,000 clones, roughly 80% detected once. The source material was peripheral blood. The receptor source for this set is a woman aged 70-85 years with COVID-19, enrolled during active disease.

The V call is TRBV7-9, the J call TRBJ1-2; D is perhaps TRBD1 (6 bases). Germline CDR1 reads SEHNR; CDR2 reads FQNEAQ (reference sequence). The germline V and J ends were trimmed by 10 bases and 1 base, with 13 bases remaining between them. This CDR3 is built from 13 residues. The CDR3 DNA reads TGTGCCATCGAGGACAGCTATAACTATGGCTACACCTTC. Residues: CAIEDSYNYGYTF.

The chain recombines TRBV28 with TRBJ1-2; D unclear. Trimming shortened V by 3 bases and J by 7 bases, and 21 bases separated the two germline ends. The CDR3 runs 16 residues. The germline gives CDR1 MDHEN, CDR2 SYDVKM. The CDR3 loop is CASSFGGMDGRGGYTF. CDR3 sequence (DNA): TGTGCCAGCAGTTTTGGAGGGATGGACGGGCGGGGTGGCTACACCTTC.

The V and J genes are TRBV5-6 and TRBJ2-4; no clear D. The V and J ends lost 5 bases and 6 bases respectively, with 18 bases between them. This CDR3 has 15 amino acids. Germline assignment: CDR1 SGHDT and CDR2 YYEEEE. The CDR3 here is CASSLHTKSGNIQYF. CDR3 coding DNA: TGTGCCAGCAGTTTACACACCAAATCAGGAAACATTCAGTACTTC.

This chain uses TRBV4-2 with TRBJ1-1; TRBD1 is a possible D gene (6 bases). The CDR3 runs 11 residues. In germline, CDR1 is LGHNA, CDR2 YNFKEQ. The V gene lost 6 bases and the J gene lost 7 bases, with 9 bases spanning the gap. CDR3 sequence reads: CASRGAIEAFF. The CDR3 DNA reads as TGTGCCAGCAGGGGGGCCATTGAAGCTTTCTTT.

The V call is TRBV28, the J call TRBJ2-2; TRBD2 matches at 9 bases. Germline V gene lookup returns CDR1 MDHEN and CDR2 SYDVKM. This CDR3 spans 16 amino acids. V lost 3 bases to trimming and J lost 7 bases; unmatched junction nucleotides: 9. The CDR3 spells CASSFLRAGGLGELFF. The DNA of the CDR3 is TGTGCCAGCAGTTTCCTTAGAGCGGGAGGACTCGGGGAGCTGTTTTTT.

The rearrangement joins TRBV7-9 to TRBJ1-1, with a weak D call TRBD1 (5 bases). Germline values: CDR1 SEHNR, CDR2 FQNEAQ (reference sequence). Trimming pared 4 bases from V and 4 bases from J, leaving 10 bases between. This CDR3 contains 13 residues. CDR3 sequence: CASSWDLGTEAFF. CDR3 coding DNA: TGTGCCAGCAGCTGGGACTTGGGCACTGAAGCTTTCTTT.

This clone was seen a handful of times. The rearrangement uses TRBV19 and TRBJ2-1; 7 positions match TRBD2. The CDR3 runs to 15 residues. V trimming: 8 bases; J trimming: 9 bases; junction bases outside the gene matches: 16. Germline CDR1 and CDR2: LNHDA and SQIVND (reference sequence). The CDR3 region is CASCRSINGGSEQFF. The CDR3 DNA reads as TGTGCCAGTTGCCGAAGCATTAACGGCGGGAGTGAGCAGTTCTTC.

The V gene is TRBV16, the J gene TRBJ2-1, with 9 nucleotides matching TRBD1. The length of the CDR3 is 13 residues. Germline CDR1 reads KGHSY; CDR2 reads FQNENV. V shed 6 bases, J shed 6 bases, and the junction held 3 bases outside the gene matches. DNA of the CDR3: TGTGCCAGCAGTAGACAGGGGGGCAATGAGCAGTTCTTC. Amino acid sequence: CASSRQGGNEQFF.

There are many counts of this clone. The genes are TRBV7-2 and TRBJ2-2; 9 bases are shared with TRBD2. The V and J ends lost 4 bases and 6 bases, in that order; junction bases with no gene match: 9. Germline V gene lookup returns CDR1 SGHTA and CDR2 FQGNSA. CDR3 length: 16 residues. The CDR3 reads CASSSAGGNLPGELFF. The CDR3 DNA reads TGTGCCAGCAGCTCGGCGGGGGGGAACCTCCCCGGGGAGCTGTTTTTT.

The rearrangement uses TRBV18 and TRBJ1-1; the D gene is possibly TRBD1 (6 bases). This CDR3 is built from 14 residues. Trimming pared 4 bases from V and 1 base from J, leaving 10 bases between. Germline V gene lookup returns CDR1 KGHSH and CDR2 LQKENI. The CDR3 DNA follows: TGTGCCAGCTCACTACAGGGCGAGAACACTGAAGCTTTCTTT. It is translated as CASSLQGENTEAFF.

This rearrangement joins TRBV11-2 to TRBJ1-6, with D hard to call. CDR1 and CDR2 from the germline V gene are SGHAT and FQNNGV. V was pared by 1 base and J by 6 bases, with 7 bases between. CDR3 length equals 14 residues. The CDR3 DNA sequence: TGTGCCAGCAGCTTAGTGGCTCCTAATTCACCCCTCCACTTT. Protein sequence: CASSLVAPNSPLHF.

This clone appeared a single time. This chain uses TRBV18 with TRBJ2-1; D gene unclear. The germline gives CDR1 KGHSH, CDR2 LQKENI. V was pared by 2 bases and J by 6 bases, with 8 bases between. This CDR3 comprises 13 residues. The CDR3 DNA reads as TGTGCCAGCTCACCAGGGCCCCCCAATGAGCAGTTCTTC. Amino acid sequence: CASSPGPPNEQFF.

The V call is TRBV2, the J call TRBJ2-1; no reliable D call. The CDR3 totals 14 residues. Germline values: CDR1 SNHLY, CDR2 FYNNEI. V gave up 0 bases and J gave up 7 bases, with 10 bases separating them. CDR3 sequence (DNA): TGTGCCAGCAGTGAAGCCACAGTGTCGAATGAGCAGTTCTTC. Translation: CASSEATVSNEQFF.

This sequence joins TRBV5-6 and TRBJ2-4; D possibly corresponds to TRBD2 (5 bases). Between the trimmed V and J ends, which lost 3 bases and 1 base, there was a span of 11 bases. The germline V gene encodes CDR1 SGHDT and CDR2 YYEEEE. This CDR3 region has 15 residues. DNA of the CDR3: TGTGCCAGCAGCTCCCTTGGGGAGGCCAAAAACATTCAGTACTTC. This gives the protein CASSSLGEAKNIQYF.

The V call is TRBV5-1, the J call TRBJ2-1; the D gene is possibly TRBD2 (5 bases). Trimming took 5 bases from V and 2 from J, leaving 11 bases between them. CDR1 is SGHRS and CDR2 is YFSETQ in the germline V gene. The CDR3 contains 14 residues. The DNA of the CDR3 is TGCGCCAGCAGGGCGGGTAGGACCTACAATGAGCAGTTCTTC. Protein sequence: CASRAGRTYNEQFF.

The chain combines TRBV6-5 with TRBJ1-2; 8 bases agree with TRBD1. The ends lost 6 bases at V and 4 bases at J; junction bases unmatched: 10. This CDR3 has 15 residues. Germline loops: CDR1 MNHEY, CDR2 SVGAGI. The CDR3 loop reads CASRDDRGWGYGYTF. The CDR3 nucleotides are TGTGCCAGCAGGGATGACAGGGGTTGGGGCTATGGCTACACCTTC.

The chain links TRBV10-3 to TRBJ1-2; TRBD1 aligns across 9 bases. V lost 8 bases and J lost 7; bases outside the gene matches: 5. CDR1 ENHRY and CDR2 SYGVKD come from the germline V gene. The CDR3 contains 12 residues. CDR3 protein: CAIFDRGGGYTF. The CDR3 nucleotides are TGTGCCATCTTCGACAGGGGGGGTGGCTACACCTTC.

V gene TRBV2 combines with J gene TRBJ1-6; D possibly corresponds to TRBD1 (6 bases). Trimming took 7 bases from V and 9 from J, leaving 13 bases between them. The germline CDR1 and CDR2 sequences are SNHLY and FYNNEI. The CDR3 consists of 13 residues. The CDR3 sequence is CASMIDRRSPLHF. In DNA form, the CDR3 reads TGTGCCAGCATGATAGACAGGCGTTCACCCCTCCACTTT.

This clone was found a few times. The chain joins TRBV3-1 (or the pseudogene TRBV3-2) to TRBJ1-2; D is perhaps TRBD1 (5 bases). V gave up 2 bases and J gave up 2 bases, with 9 bases separating them. CDR1 is LGHDT and CDR2 is YNNKEL in the germline V gene (reference sequence). This CDR3 region has 14 residues. For the CDR3, the DNA is TGTGCCAGCAGCCAACGCGGGGCGAACTATGGCTACACCTTC. Translating gives CASSQRGANYGYTF.